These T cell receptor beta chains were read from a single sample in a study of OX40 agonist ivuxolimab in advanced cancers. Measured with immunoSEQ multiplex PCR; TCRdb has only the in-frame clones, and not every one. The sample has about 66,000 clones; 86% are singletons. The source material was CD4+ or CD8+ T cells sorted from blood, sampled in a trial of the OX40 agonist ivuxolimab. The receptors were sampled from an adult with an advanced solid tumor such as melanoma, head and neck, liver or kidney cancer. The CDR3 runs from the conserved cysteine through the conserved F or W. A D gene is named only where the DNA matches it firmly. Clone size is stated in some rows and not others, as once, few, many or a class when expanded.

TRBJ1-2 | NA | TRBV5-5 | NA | CASSLSGAQDYGYTF | TGTGCCAGCAGCTTATCAGGGGCGCAAGACTATGGCTACACCTTC
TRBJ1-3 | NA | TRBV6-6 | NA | CASSRLLDTIYF | TGTGCCAGCAGCCGGCTCCTAGACACCATATATTTT
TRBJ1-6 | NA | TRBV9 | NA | CASSAAGTGNSPLHF | TGTGCCAGCAGCGCGGCAGGGACGGGTAATTCACCCCTCCACTTT
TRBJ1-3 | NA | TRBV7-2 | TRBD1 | CASSLMGQGSGNTIYF | TGTGCCAGCAGCTTAATGGGACAGGGCTCTGGAAACACCATATATTTT
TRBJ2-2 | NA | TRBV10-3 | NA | CAISDTGELFF | TGTGCCATCAGTGACACCGGGGAGCTGTTTTTT
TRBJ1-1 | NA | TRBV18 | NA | CASSPPLGEAFF | TGTGCCAGCTCACCACCATTAGGTGAAGCTTTCTTT
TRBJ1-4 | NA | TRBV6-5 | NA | CASSRERNEKLFF | TGTGCCAGCAGCAGGGAGAGAAACGAAAAACTGTTTTTT
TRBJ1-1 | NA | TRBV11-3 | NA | CASSLGEEAFF | TGTGCCAGCAGCTTAGGGGAAGAAGCTTTCTTT
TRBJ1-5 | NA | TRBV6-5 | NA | CASSPYSNQPQHF | TGTGCCAGCAGTCCTTATAGCAATCAGCCCCAGCATTTT
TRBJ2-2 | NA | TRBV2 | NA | CASRDSNTGELFF | TGTGCCAGCAGGGATTCTAACACCGGGGAGCTGTTTTTT
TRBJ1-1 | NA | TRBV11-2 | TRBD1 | CASSLQGARDTEAFF | TGTGCCAGCAGCTTACAGGGGGCGCGGGACACTGAAGCTTTCTTT
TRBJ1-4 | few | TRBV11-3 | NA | CASSFQQEKLFF | TGTGCCAGCAGCTTCCAACAGGAAAAACTGTTTTTT
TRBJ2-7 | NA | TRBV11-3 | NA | CASSLGGGKNYEQYF | TGTGCCAGCAGCTTAGGAGGGGGTAAAAACTACGAGCAGTACTTC
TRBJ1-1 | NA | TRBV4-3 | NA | CASSQGTLGTEAFF | TGCGCCAGCAGCCAGGGTACGTTGGGAACTGAAGCTTTCTTT
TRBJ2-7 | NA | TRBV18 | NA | CASSPSVSNGFYEQYF | TGTGCCAGCTCACCAAGCGTGTCCAACGGATTCTACGAGCAGTACTTC
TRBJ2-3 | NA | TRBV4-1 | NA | CASSRWADTQYF | TGCGCCAGCAGCCGGTGGGCAGATACGCAGTATTTT
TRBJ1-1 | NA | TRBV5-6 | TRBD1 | CASSLAGGAGMNTEAFF | TGTGCCAGCAGCTTGGCAGGGGGCGCAGGAATGAACACTGAAGCTTTCTTT
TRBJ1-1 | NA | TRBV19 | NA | CASAYLDRINTEAFF | TGTGCCAGTGCCTACCTCGACAGGATAAACACTGAAGCTTTCTTT
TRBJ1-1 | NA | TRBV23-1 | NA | CASSQTEAFF | TGCGCCAGCAGTCAGACTGAAGCTTTCTTT
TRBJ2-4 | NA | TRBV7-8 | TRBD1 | CASSLSPGGNIQYF | TGTGCCAGCAGCTTAAGCCCAGGGGGAAACATTCAGTACTTC
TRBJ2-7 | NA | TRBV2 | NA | CASDRNSYEQYF | TGTGCCAGCGACAGAAACTCCTACGAGCAGTACTTC
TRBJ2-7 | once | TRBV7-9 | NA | CASSLAAHYEQYF | TGTGCCAGCAGCTTAGCCGCACACTACGAGCAGTACTTC
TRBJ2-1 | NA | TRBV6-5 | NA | CASSLEGNEQFF | TGTGCCAGCAGTTTGGAGGGCAATGAGCAGTTCTTC
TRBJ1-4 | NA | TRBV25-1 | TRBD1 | CASTAGTGRGEKLFF | TGTGCCAGCACCGCCGGGACAGGGAGAGGTGAAAAACTGTTTTTT
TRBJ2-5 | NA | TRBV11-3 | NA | CASSLGGRGGETQYF | TGTGCCAGCAGCTTAGGTGGCAGGGGGGGAGAGACCCAGTACTTC
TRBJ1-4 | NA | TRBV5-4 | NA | CASSPPDGGEKLFF | TGTGCCAGCAGCCCTCCGGATGGGGGGGAAAAACTGTTTTTT
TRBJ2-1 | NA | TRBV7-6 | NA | CASSSRPDYNEQFF | TGTGCCAGCAGCTCGCGCCCGGACTACAATGAGCAGTTCTTC
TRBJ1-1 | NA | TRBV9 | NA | CASSVGRGGTEAFF | TGTGCCAGCAGCGTAGGGCGAGGTGGCACTGAAGCTTTCTTT
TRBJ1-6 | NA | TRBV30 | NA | CACYSGSYNSPLHF | TGTGCCTGCTACTCCGGGTCCTATAATTCACCCCTCCACTTT
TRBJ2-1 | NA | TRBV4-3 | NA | CASSPVAGPEQFF | TGCGCCAGCAGCCCAGTAGCAGGGCCTGAGCAGTTCTTC
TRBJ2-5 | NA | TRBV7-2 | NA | CASSHGLNQETQYF | TGTGCCAGCAGCCATGGACTCAACCAAGAGACCCAGTACTTC
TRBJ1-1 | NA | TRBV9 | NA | CASSVASLNTEAFF | TGTGCCAGCAGCGTAGCTAGTTTGAACACTGAAGCTTTCTTT
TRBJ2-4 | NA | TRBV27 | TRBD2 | CASSSLSAGRAKNIQYF | TGTGCCAGCAGTTCTCTCTCAGCGGGAAGAGCCAAAAACATTCAGTACTTC
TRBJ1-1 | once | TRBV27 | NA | CASGPTLQGTEAFF | TGTGCCAGCGGCCCGACGCTCCAGGGCACTGAAGCTTTCTTT
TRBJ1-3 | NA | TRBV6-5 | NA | CASSLPGSGNTIYF | TGTGCCAGCAGCCTACCAGGGTCAGGAAACACCATATATTTT
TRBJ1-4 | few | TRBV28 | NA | CASTRETNEKLFF | TGTGCCAGCACGAGGGAAACTAATGAAAAACTGTTTTTT
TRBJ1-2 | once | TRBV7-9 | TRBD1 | CASSLTGVGYTF | TGTGCCAGCAGCTTGACAGGGGTCGGCTACACCTTC
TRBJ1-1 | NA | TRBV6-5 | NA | CASHNTEAFF | TGTGCCAGCCATAACACTGAAGCTTTCTTT
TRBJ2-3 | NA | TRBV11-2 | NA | CASSLGGPGTDTQYF | TGTGCCAGCAGCTTGGGGGGCCCGGGCACAGATACGCAGTATTTT
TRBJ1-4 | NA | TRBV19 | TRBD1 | CASNIQGAQFATNEKLFF | TGTGCCAGTAACATACAGGGGGCCCAATTTGCAACTAATGAAAAACTGTTTTTT
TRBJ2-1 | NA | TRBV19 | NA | CASSMFNQRAYNEQFF | TGTGCCAGTAGTATGTTTAACCAACGGGCCTACAATGAGCAGTTCTTC
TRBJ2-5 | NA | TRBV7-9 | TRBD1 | CASSLGQGAGETQYF | TGTGCCAGCAGCCTGGGACAGGGGGCTGGAGAGACCCAGTACTTC
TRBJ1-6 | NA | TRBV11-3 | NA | CASSTTNSPLHF | TGTGCCAGCAGCACCACAAATTCACCCCTCCACTTT
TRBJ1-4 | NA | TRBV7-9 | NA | CASSRDRANEKLFF | TGTGCCAGCAGTCGGGACCGAGCTAATGAAAAACTGTTTTTT
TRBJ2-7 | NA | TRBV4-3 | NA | CASSQDNARYEQYF | TGCGCCAGCAGCCAAGACAATGCCCGCTACGAGCAGTACTTC
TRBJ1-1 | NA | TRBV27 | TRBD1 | CASSFLDRTGTEAFF | TGTGCCAGCAGTTTCTTGGACAGGACGGGCACTGAAGCTTTCTTT
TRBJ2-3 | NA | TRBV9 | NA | CASSPLAPSIPDTQYF | TGTGCCAGCAGCCCGCTGGCACCAAGCATCCCAGATACGCAGTATTTT
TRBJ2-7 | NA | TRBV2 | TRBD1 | CASSYGTDSYEQYF | TGTGCCAGCTCCTACGGGACAGACTCCTACGAGCAGTACTTC
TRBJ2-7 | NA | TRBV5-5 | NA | CASSLTGSYEQYF | TGTGCCAGCAGCTTGACAGGCTCTTACGAGCAGTACTTC
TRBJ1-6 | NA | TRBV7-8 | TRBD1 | CASSLIWGQGNSPLHF | TGTGCCAGCAGCTTAATCTGGGGACAGGGTAATTCACCCCTCCACTTT
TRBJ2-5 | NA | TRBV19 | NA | CASSIDWGGQGQETQYF | TGTGCCAGTAGTATAGATTGGGGCGGTCAGGGGCAAGAGACCCAGTACTTC
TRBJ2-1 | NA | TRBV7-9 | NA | CASSPSSYNEQFF | TGTGCCAGCAGCCCGAGCTCCTACAATGAGCAGTTCTTC
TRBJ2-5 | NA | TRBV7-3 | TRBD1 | CASSYGPQGAPFYF | TGTGCCAGCAGCTACGGACCACAGGGGGCCCCGTTTTACTTC
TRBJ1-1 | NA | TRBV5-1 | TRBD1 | CASRGTGKGATEAFF | TGCGCCAGCAGGGGGACAGGGAAGGGAGCCACTGAAGCTTTCTTT
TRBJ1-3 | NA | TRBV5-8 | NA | CASSRRTGGNTIYF | TGTGCCAGCAGCCGGAGAACAGGGGGAAACACCATATATTTT
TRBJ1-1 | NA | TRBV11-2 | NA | CASSLDPGTSEAFF | TGTGCCAGCAGCCTCGACCCCGGGACAAGTGAAGCTTTCTTT
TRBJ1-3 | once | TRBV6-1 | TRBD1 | CASTTQRGTENTIYF | TGTGCCAGCACCACACAAAGGGGGACAGAAAACACCATATATTTT
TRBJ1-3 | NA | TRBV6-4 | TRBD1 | CASISRDSSGNTIYF | TGTGCCAGCATCTCCCGGGACAGCTCTGGAAACACCATATATTTT
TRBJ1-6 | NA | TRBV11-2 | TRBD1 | CASSLDTGARNSPLHF | TGTGCCAGCAGCTTAGATACAGGGGCAAGGAATTCACCCCTCCACTTT
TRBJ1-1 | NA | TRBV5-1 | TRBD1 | CASSSGQGDQAFF | TGCGCCAGCAGCTCGGGACAGGGTGATCAAGCTTTCTTT